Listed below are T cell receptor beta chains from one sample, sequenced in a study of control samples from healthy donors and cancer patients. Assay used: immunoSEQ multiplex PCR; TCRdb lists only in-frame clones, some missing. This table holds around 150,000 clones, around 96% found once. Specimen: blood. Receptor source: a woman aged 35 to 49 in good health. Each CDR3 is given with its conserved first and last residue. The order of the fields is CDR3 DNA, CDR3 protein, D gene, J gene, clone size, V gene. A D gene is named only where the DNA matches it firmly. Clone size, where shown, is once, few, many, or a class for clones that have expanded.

CDR3 DNA: TGTGCCAGCAGTGAAGTGACAGGCTACACCGGGGAGCTGTTTTTT
CDR3 protein: CASSEVTGYTGELFF
D gene: -
J gene: TRBJ2-2
clone size: once
V gene: TRBV6-1

CDR3 DNA: TGTGCCAGCAGCTTGATTGGCTTACAAGAGACCCAGTACTTC
CDR3 protein: CASSLIGLQETQYF
D gene: -
J gene: TRBJ2-5
clone size: -
V gene: TRBV7-9

CDR3 DNA: TGTGCCAGCAGTTTTGATGCCGGTTCACCCCTCCACTTT
CDR3 protein: CASSFDAGSPLHF
D gene: -
J gene: TRBJ1-6
clone size: -
V gene: TRBV28

CDR3 DNA: TGTGCCAGCAGCTTAGGTAGCGGGGGTGACGAGACCCAGTACTTC
CDR3 protein: CASSLGSGGDETQYF
D gene: TRBD2
J gene: TRBJ2-5
clone size: -
V gene: TRBV13

CDR3 DNA: TGTGCCAGCAGTTTAGGTGGGGACGGCTACACCTTC
CDR3 protein: CASSLGGDGYTF
D gene: -
J gene: TRBJ1-2
clone size: -
V gene: TRBV12-3/TRBV12-4

CDR3 DNA: TGTGCCAGCTCACCACCCGGACAGGGGGCTTCACCCCTCCACTTT
CDR3 protein: CASSPPGQGASPLHF
D gene: TRBD1
J gene: TRBJ1-6
clone size: -
V gene: TRBV18

CDR3 DNA: TGTGCCAGCAGCTTAGTAGTTGGGGGTTCGGGAAACACCATATATTTT
CDR3 protein: CASSLVVGGSGNTIYF
D gene: -
J gene: TRBJ1-3
clone size: -
V gene: TRBV7-9

CDR3 DNA: TGTGCCAGCAGCTTGACTAGCGGGGGTTTTCTAGAGACCCAGTACTTC
CDR3 protein: CASSLTSGGFLETQYF
D gene: TRBD2
J gene: TRBJ2-5
clone size: once
V gene: TRBV7-2

CDR3 DNA: TGTGCCAGCAGCCCAACACCGGAAACAGGGGGTCTAGGAGCTTTCTTT
CDR3 protein: CASSPTPETGGLGAFF
D gene: TRBD1
J gene: TRBJ1-1
clone size: -
V gene: TRBV3-1/TRBV3-2

CDR3 DNA: TGTGCCAGCAGCGTCGGGACAGGGCGCACTGAAGCTTTCTTT
CDR3 protein: CASSVGTGRTEAFF
D gene: TRBD1
J gene: TRBJ1-1
clone size: once
V gene: TRBV9

CDR3 DNA: TGTGCCAGCAGTAAAGACGGTTACGAGCAGTACTTC
CDR3 protein: CASSKDGYEQYF
D gene: -
J gene: TRBJ2-7
clone size: -
V gene: TRBV2

CDR3 DNA: TGTGCCAGCAGTTCTGGGATCGGTTCACCCCTCCACTTT
CDR3 protein: CASSSGIGSPLHF
D gene: -
J gene: TRBJ1-6
clone size: -
V gene: TRBV27